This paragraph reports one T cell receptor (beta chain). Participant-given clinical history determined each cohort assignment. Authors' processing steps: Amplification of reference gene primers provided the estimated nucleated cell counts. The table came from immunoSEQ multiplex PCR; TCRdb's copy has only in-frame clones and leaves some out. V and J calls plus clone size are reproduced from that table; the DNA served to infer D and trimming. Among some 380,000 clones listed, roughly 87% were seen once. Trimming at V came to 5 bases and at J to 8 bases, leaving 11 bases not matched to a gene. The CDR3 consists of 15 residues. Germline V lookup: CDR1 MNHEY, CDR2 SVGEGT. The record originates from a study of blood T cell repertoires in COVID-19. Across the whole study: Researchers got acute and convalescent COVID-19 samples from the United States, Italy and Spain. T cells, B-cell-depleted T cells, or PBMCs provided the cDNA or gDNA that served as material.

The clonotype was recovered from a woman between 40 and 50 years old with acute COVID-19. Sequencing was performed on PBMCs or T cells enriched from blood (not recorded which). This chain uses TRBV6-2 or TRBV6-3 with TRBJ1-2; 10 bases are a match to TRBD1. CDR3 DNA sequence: TGTGCCAGCAGTCCCGACAGGGGGCGCAGCGGGGGCTACACCTTC. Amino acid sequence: CASSPDRGRSGGYTF.